The present TCR beta chain was sequenced within a study of CD8 T cells in Susac syndrome. Regarding the study as a whole: By the study's own acknowledgment, its TCR sequencing and HLA analysis included relatively few individuals.

CD8+ and CD4+ T cells from blood underwent TCR beta sequencing, which was carried out in a high-throughput format. Negative isolation was applied to CD8+ and CD4+ T cells, and FACS enrichment was applied to TEMRA cells. The CDR3 loop spans 13 amino acids. V gave up 8 bases and J gave up 0 bases, with 11 bases separating them. Looked up from germline, CDR1 is MDHEN and CDR2 is SYDVKM. The authors reverse transcribed roughly 0.5 to 1 ug RNA with random hexamers. The immunoSEQ assay covered 54 Vbeta and 13 Jbeta segments for CDR3. One entry per CDR3 protein results from TCRdb running MiXCR on the immunoSEQ multiplex PCR reads. The sample includes 150,000 or so distinct CDR3 sequences, about 92% of them seen just once. Of note for this clonotype: The antigen is unknown.

Specimen: CD4+ T cells from PBMCs. The chain couples TRBV28 to TRBJ2-7; D remains unclear. This TCR came from a human donor in good health. CDR3 protein: CASGHSNSYEQYF. The CDR3, as DNA: TGTGCCAGCGGCCATTCCAACTCCTACGAGCAGTACTTC.